This T cell receptor beta chain was documented in a study of T cell clusters in autoimmune cytopenias. TRB was amplified by touch-down multiplex PCR, primer pools A and B combined. One entry per CDR3 protein, without DNA, is what TCRdb gives after re-calling the multiplex PCR reads. The repertoire table contains about 6,000 distinct CDR3 sequences. Some 38,000 genome equivalents of blood DNA were amplified for TRB. CDR3 length: 14 amino acids. The germline V gene has CDR1 MNHEY and CDR2 SVGAGI. By frequency, this clonotype is medium-sized. The J gene is TRBJ2-5, the V gene TRBV6-5; TCRdb calls TRBD2, which cannot be checked without DNA. The sequence was collected from a human donor with an autoimmune cytopenia or autoimmune hepatitis (not recorded which). Source material: peripheral blood. CDR3 amino acids: CASSWGTYQETQYF.